This T cell receptor (beta chain) stems from a study of blood T cell repertoires in COVID-19. The overall study: Sites in the United States, Italy and Spain provided acute and convalescent COVID-19 samples. PBMCs, B-cell-depleted T cells, or T cells provided the cDNA or gDNA that made up the material.

CDR3 length equals 14 residues. Germline V CDR1 and CDR2: SGHRS, YFSETQ. With 4 bases removed from V and 0 bases from J, the gap between germline ends came to 10 bases. Original data processing: Estimation of nucleated cell counts relied on the amplification of reference gene primers. Measured with immunoSEQ multiplex PCR; TCRdb has only the in-frame clones, and not every one. Clone size and V and J calls were adopted from that table, with D and trimming inferred from the DNA. The repertoire has about 140,000 clones, about 80% of them found once; the top ten carry less than 9.5%. This clone was seen a single time.

Sequenced sample: peripheral blood. The source is a human donor in a cohort sampled during active COVID-19. J is TRBJ1-1 and V is TRBV5-1, with D perhaps matching TRBD1 (6 bases). This CDR3 is CASSLQGMNTEAFF. CDR3 DNA sequence: TGCGCCAGCAGCCTACAGGGTATGAACACTGAAGCTTTCTTT.